One sample yielded the 10 T cell receptor beta chains listed below, sequenced in a study of Tregs in tolerant kidney transplant recipients. Method: immunoSEQ multiplex PCR; TCRdb's copy keeps in-frame clones and lacks some. The sample has around 78,000 clones, around 90% seen once. The sample was Tregs from blood, taken before the transplant. Receptors were obtained from a human donor who received a combined kidney and bone marrow transplant.

This chain links TRBV9 with TRBJ2-7, with a weak D call TRBD2 (6 bases). Trimming removed 4 bases from V and 0 bases from J, with 11 bases in between. Germline CDR1 is SGDLS and CDR2 is YYNGEE. CDR3 length equals 14 residues. CDR3 sequence reads: CASSPTDYSYEQYF. CDR3 in DNA: TGTGCCAGCAGCCCCACGGACTACTCCTACGAGCAGTACTTC.

V and J are TRBV9 and TRBJ1-2, with D unresolved. The CDR3 runs to 16 residues. Deletions cut 5 bases from V and 3 bases from J, with 20 bases between. The germline CDR1 and CDR2 sequences are SGDLS and YYNGEE. The CDR3 sequence: CASSGRRGDYDYGYTF. In DNA, the CDR3 is TGTGCCAGCAGTGGTCGGCGGGGAGACTACGACTATGGCTACACCTTC.

This clone was seen a few times. V is TRBV27 and J is TRBJ1-2; weak D call: TRBD1 (5 bases). The CDR3 sequence is 14 residues long. Germline values: CDR1 MNHEY, CDR2 SMNVEV (reference sequence). With 6 bases removed from V and 8 bases from J, the gap between germline ends came to 19 bases. CDR3 in amino acids: CASSLWGDPGGYTF. In nucleotides, the CDR3 is TGTGCCAGCAGCCTCTGGGGGGACCCGGGGGGCTACACCTTC.

The chain is built from TRBV21-1 and TRBJ2-1; TRBD1 reflects the table's D call only, with no check against the DNA. TRBV21-1 has pseudogene status. The CDR3 is 17 residues long. This chain's CDR3 is CASSKREDRESYNEQFF. DNA of the CDR3: TGTGCCAGCAGCAAAAGAGAGGACAGGGAGTCCTACAATGAGCAGTTCTTC.

The chain is built from TRBV29-1 and TRBJ2-5; TRBD1 is a possible D gene (6 bases). The CDR3 extends over 11 amino acids. V was trimmed by 6 bases and J by 6 bases, leaving 11 bases between them. Germline V gives CDR1 SQVTM, CDR2 ANQGSEA. DNA for the CDR3: TGCAGCGTAACAGGGAAACAGACCCAGTACTTC. This encodes CSVTGKQTQYF.

CDR3 DNA sequence: TGTGCCAGCAGTGAAGGACAGGGCAACTATGGCTACACCTTC. Its protein product is CASSEGQGNYGYTF. This chain connects TRBV6-1 to TRBJ1-2, with 7 bases fitting TRBD1. The CDR3 is made up of 14 amino acids. CDR1 is MNHNS and CDR2 is SASEGT in the germline V gene. Trimming cost V 1 base and J 2 bases; bases outside gene matches: 1.

This clone was seen just once. The V and J genes are TRBV27 and TRBJ1-5, with D perhaps matching TRBD1 (5 bases). Trimming left V 4 bases short and J 0 bases short, with 10 bases between. The CDR3 extends over 15 amino acids. Germline-derived CDR1 and CDR2 are MNHEY and SMNVEV (reference sequence). CDR3 protein: CASSSPGTSNQPQHF. The CDR3, as DNA: TGTGCCAGCAGTTCCCCAGGGACTAGCAATCAGCCCCAGCATTTT.

The chain uses TRBV7-6 and TRBJ2-7; possibly TRBD1 for D (6 bases). The CDR3 runs to 14 residues. CDR1 is SGHVS, CDR2 FNYEAQ, per germline. The ends were cut back, 5 bases at V and 0 bases at J, with 11 bases in the middle. CDR3 in amino acids: CASSGGQSSYEQYF. The CDR3 bases are TGTGCCAGCAGCGGGGGACAAAGCTCCTACGAGCAGTACTTC.

The genes are TRBV2 and TRBJ1-2, with 7 bases that match TRBD1. With 7 bases clipped from V and 0 bases from J, the junction kept 5 bases outside the gene matches. The CDR3 runs 14 residues. The V gene's germline CDR1 is SNHLY and CDR2 FYNNEI. The CDR3 region has the DNA TGTGCCAGCAACCAACAGGGGTCTAACTATGGCTACACCTTC. It translates to CASNQQGSNYGYTF.

The chain employs TRBV5-1 and TRBJ2-7; unclear D gene. Between the trimmed V and J ends, which lost 0 bases and 0 bases, there was a span of 10 bases. The CDR3 runs to 15 residues. Germline assignment: CDR1 SGHRS and CDR2 YFSETQ. This CDR3 is CASSLEGSLSYEQYF. CDR3 nucleotides: TGCGCCAGCAGCTTGGAAGGTTCCCTCTCCTACGAGCAGTACTTC.